One and the same sample provided the 10 T cell receptor beta chains below, sequenced in a study of blood T cell repertoires in COVID-19. Libraries were prepared by immunoSEQ multiplex PCR; TCRdb keeps only in-frame clonotypes and omits some of them. The repertoire holds some 80,000 clones, with approximately 82% as singletons. Sequences were obtained from peripheral blood. These receptor sequences come from a woman in her 70s with acute or convalescent COVID-19.

The V and J genes are TRBV6-5 and TRBJ2-7; 8 bases fit TRBD1. Trimming removed 6 bases from V and 3 bases from J; junction bases left unmatched: 7. Looked up from germline, CDR1 is MNHEY and CDR2 is SVGAGI. CDR3 length equals 14 residues. CDR3 DNA: TGTGCCAGCAGAGAGGACAGGGTAAGCTACGAGCAGTACTTC. It encodes CASREDRVSYEQYF.

The chain is built from TRBV5-8 and TRBJ2-3; D is perhaps TRBD1 (6 bases). Germline V lookup: CDR1 SGHTS, CDR2 YDEGEE. This CDR3 has 16 amino acids. Deletions cut 8 bases from V and 0 bases from J, with 19 bases between. The CDR3 reads CASPLGAWVSTDTQYF. CDR3 nucleotides: TGTGCCAGTCCACTGGGGGCTTGGGTTAGCACAGATACGCAGTATTTT.

This chain connects TRBV3-1 (or the pseudogene TRBV3-2) to TRBJ2-2; maybe TRBD1 (6 bases). The CDR3 has 15 amino acids. Germline values: CDR1 LGHDT, CDR2 YNNKEL (reference sequence). Deletions cut 2 bases from V and 7 bases from J, with 14 bases between. CDR3 amino acids: CASSQQDRLIGELFF. CDR3 in DNA: TGTGCCAGCAGCCAACAGGACAGACTGATCGGGGAGCTGTTTTTT.

This clone was seen a handful of times. The V gene is TRBV6-5, the J gene TRBJ2-5, with 8 bases matching TRBD2. With V trimmed by 7 bases and J by 5 bases, 9 bases remained unmatched. This CDR3 spans 14 amino acids. Germline loops: CDR1 MNHEY, CDR2 SVGAGI. The CDR3 is CASTDGRAGETQYF. As DNA, the CDR3 is TGTGCCAGCACGGACGGGAGGGCCGGTGAGACCCAGTACTTC.

The V gene is TRBV4-1, the J gene TRBJ2-7, with 9 bases that match TRBD1. With 2 bases clipped from V and 7 bases from J, the junction kept 15 bases outside the gene matches. The length of the CDR3 is 17 residues. CDR1 is MGHRA, CDR2 YSYEKL, per germline. The CDR3 loop reads CASSQRAHGQGLNEQYF. For the CDR3, the DNA is TGCGCCAGCAGCCAACGGGCCCACGGACAGGGGCTTAATGAGCAGTACTTC.

This clone is a singleton in its sample. The chain joins TRBV27 to TRBJ2-7; TRBD1 agrees at 7 bases. This CDR3 region has 12 residues. V dropped 5 bases and J dropped 2; count of bases not matched to a gene: 0. CDR1 MNHEY and CDR2 SMNVEV come from the germline V gene (reference sequence). CDR3 DNA sequence: TGTGCCAGCAGTGGGACAGCCTACGAGCAGTACTTC. It is translated as CASSGTAYEQYF.

As to this clone: This sample also contains other DNA sequences that code for the same CDR3. The chain has TRBV5-1 and TRBJ2-7, with 10 bases identical to TRBD2. This CDR3 is built from 15 residues. Looked up from germline, CDR1 is SGHRS and CDR2 is YFSETQ. The junction had 2 bases not matched to a gene; V was cut back by 0 bases and J by 2 bases. CDR3: CASSLDGTSAYEQYF. As DNA, the CDR3 is TGCGCCAGCAGCTTGGATGGGACTAGCGCCTACGAGCAGTACTTC.

The chain carries TRBV15 and TRBJ2-1; 7 nucleotides line up with TRBD2. This CDR3 comprises 15 residues. The germline V gene encodes CDR1 LNHNV and CDR2 YYDKDF (reference sequence). Trimming took 5 bases from V and 6 from J; bases not matched to a gene: 10. CDR3 amino acids: CATSGGTTLGNEQFF. CDR3 in DNA: TGTGCCACCAGCGGTGGGACTACCTTAGGCAATGAGCAGTTCTTC.

The J gene is TRBJ2-6, the V gene TRBV7-6, with a possible D match to TRBD1 (5 bases). This CDR3 has 17 residues. The germline V gene has CDR1 SGHVS and CDR2 FNYEAQ. The ends were cut back, 5 bases at V and 2 bases at J, with 16 bases in the middle. CDR3 residues: CASSPQGYAPGANVLTF. The CDR3 DNA reads as TGTGCCAGCAGCCCCCAGGGATACGCGCCTGGGGCCAACGTCCTGACTTTC.

This clone was seen at least ten times. The chain is built from TRBV11-3 and TRBJ2-1; 9 bases match TRBD2. CDR3 length: 16 residues. Unmatched junction bases numbered 9, after V lost 5 bases and J lost 4 bases. Per the germline V gene, CDR1 is SGHNT and CDR2 is YENEEA. CDR3 in DNA: TGTGCCAGCAGCCGGGGTTTAGCGGGAGTATACAATGAGCAGTTCTTC. Amino acids: CASSRGLAGVYNEQFF. The full variable domain, completed using reference TRBV11-3 and TRBJ2-1, is EAGVVQSPRYKIIEKKQPVAFWCNPISGHNTLYWYLQNLGQGPELLIRYENEEAVDDSQLPKDRFSAERLKGVDSTLKIQPAELGDSAVYLCASSRGLAGVYNEQFFGPGTRLTVL.